This T cell receptor (beta chain) is drawn from a study of OX40 agonist ivuxolimab in advanced cancers. Whole-study findings and limits: On average, CD8+ T cells showed a greater number of expanded clones than CD4+.

About this clone: The target antigen is unknown.

Here immunoSEQ multiplex PCR was the method, and the copy in TCRdb shows in-frame clones only, minus some. Of about 72,000 clones listed, more than 80% are singletons. CDR1 and CDR2 from the germline V gene are MNHNS and SASEGT. The V end lost 7 bases, the J end lost 2 bases, and 8 bases lay between the germline ends. CDR3 length: 13 residues. The rearrangement uses TRBV6-1 and TRBJ2-2; D may be TRBD2 (6 bases). Sample: CD4+ or CD8+ T cells sorted from blood, taken in a trial of the OX40 agonist ivuxolimab. This TCR came from an adult with an advanced solid tumor such as melanoma, head and neck, liver or kidney cancer. For the CDR3, the DNA is TGTGCCAGCATAGCGGTTAACACCGGGGAGCTGTTTTTT. Amino acids: CASIAVNTGELFF.